This T cell receptor (beta chain) was recorded in a study of OX40 agonist ivuxolimab in advanced cancers. Describing the broader study: Ivuxolimab, which targeted the costimulatory receptor OX40 (CD134), was an agonistic, fully human IgG2 monoclonal antibody. Intravenous ivuxolimab was administered to patients every 2 weeks at six dose levels: 0.01, 0.1, 0.3, 1.5, 3 and 10 mg/kg. Among the roughly 52 dose-escalation patients, 19 had hepatocellular carcinoma, 15 or so melanoma, 9 renal cell carcinoma and 9 head and neck cancer. The dose-escalation cohort was 80% to 90% male with a mean age of approximately 60 years, ranging from roughly 23 to 79. Prior anti-PD-1, anti-PD-L1 or anti-CTLA-4 therapy was permitted, and roughly two fifths of dose-escalation patients had received checkpoint inhibitors. Three dose-escalation patients achieved partial responses, one with hepatocellular carcinoma and two with cutaneous melanoma. Peripheral TCRbeta sequencing was intended to test whether TCR sequence diversity was altered and clonal T-cell expansion was caused by ivuxolimab. The paper describes the monotherapy dose-escalation part (N ≈ 51 patients) of the phase I trial of ivuxolimab. Points the paper makes about the study in general: The antigen specificity of the clonally expanded peripheral T cells was not determined. At doses from 0.1 to 3.0 mg/kg, clonal expansion was seen in both CD4+ and CD8+ blood T cells between baseline and week 6. On average, CD8+ T cells showed more expanded clones than CD4+ T cells after ivuxolimab. Partial responders in the 0.1-3.0 mg/kg groups had among the lowest normalized peripheral clonal expansion, especially among CD8+ T cells. Low levels of normalized T-cell clonal expansion were also seen in some patients who did not respond.

Regarding this clone: Its antigen remains undetermined. No per-base quality is available; no much larger clone lies one base away.

Genomic DNA was extracted from sorted cells for sequencing of the TCRbeta CDR3 region. TCRbeta CDR3 regions were sequenced using the immunoSEQ Assay. TCRdb provides this immuneACCESS table in a form limited to in-frame rearrangements. Some clones are lacking; in checked studies, under half of them reflect an unresolved V gene, and why the rest are absent is not known. In all, the sample holds approximately 43,000 clones, and about 89% of those were seen once. The ten largest account for approximately 0.5% of the sample. Patients with a history of autoimmune disease or receiving systemic immunosuppression were excluded from the trial. In every dose cohort, peripheral blood was drawn for TCR sequencing at baseline, cycle 4 day 1, and cycle 7 day 1. The samples were drawn from a first-in-human, open-label, multicenter phase I dose-escalation trial of ivuxolimab. Adults with locally advanced or metastatic head and neck squamous cell, hepatocellular, melanoma or renal cell carcinoma were enrolled in the trial. Before TCR sequencing, CD4+ and CD8+ T cells were separately sorted from peripheral blood.

This specimen was CD4+ or CD8+ T cells sorted from blood, taken in a trial of the OX40 agonist ivuxolimab. This TCR was recovered from an adult with an advanced solid tumor such as melanoma, head and neck, liver or kidney cancer.

The nucleotides are TGCGCCAGCAGCGAGACAGGGGGCGTTGAGACCCAGTACTTC. The resulting protein is CASSETGGVETQYF. The chain is assembled from TRBV5-1 and TRBJ2-5; the junction holds 10 bases that match TRBD1. CDR1 and CDR2, per the germline V gene, are SGHRS and YFSETQ. The junction shows trimming of 4 bases on V and 5 bases on J, and the gene matches do not reach 5 bases of it. The CDR3 holds 14 amino acids from the cysteine to the phenylalanine. Only the CDR3 region is kept as DNA, spanning 42 bases read in frame from base 1.